This T cell receptor (beta chain) was obtained from a study of blood T cell repertoires in COVID-19. Study-level background: PBMCs, B-cell-depleted T cells, or T cells were the source of the cDNA or gDNA that made up the material.

This CDR3 has 13 residues. V shed 1 base and J shed 3 bases, with 6 bases lying between them. Germline-derived CDR1 and CDR2 are SGHTA and FQGTGA. Clones were sequenced by immunoSEQ multiplex PCR, and TCRdb holds only the in-frame ones, with some missing. Of 120,000 to 150,000 clones listed, approximately 89% are singletons. The sequencing sample was made of peripheral blood. The sequence came from a human donor in a cohort sampled during active COVID-19. The V and J genes are TRBV7-3 and TRBJ1-1, with D hard to call. The CDR3 nucleotides are TGTGCCAGCAGCTTAATGGCGGACACTGAAGCTTTCTTT. This gives the protein CASSLMADTEAFF.